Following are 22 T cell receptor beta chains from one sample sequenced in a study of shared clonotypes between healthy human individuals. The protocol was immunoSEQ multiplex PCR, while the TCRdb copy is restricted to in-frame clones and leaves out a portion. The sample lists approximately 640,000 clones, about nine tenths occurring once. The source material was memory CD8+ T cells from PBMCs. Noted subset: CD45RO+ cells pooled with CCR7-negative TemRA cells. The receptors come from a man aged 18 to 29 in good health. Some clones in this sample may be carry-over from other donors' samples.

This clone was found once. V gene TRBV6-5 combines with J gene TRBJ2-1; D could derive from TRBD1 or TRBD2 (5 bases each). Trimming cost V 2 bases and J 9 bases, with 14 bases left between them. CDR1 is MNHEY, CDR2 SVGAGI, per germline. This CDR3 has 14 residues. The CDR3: CASSYAGATSEQFF. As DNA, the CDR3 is TGTGCCAGCAGTTACGCCGGGGCTACTAGTGAGCAGTTCTTC.

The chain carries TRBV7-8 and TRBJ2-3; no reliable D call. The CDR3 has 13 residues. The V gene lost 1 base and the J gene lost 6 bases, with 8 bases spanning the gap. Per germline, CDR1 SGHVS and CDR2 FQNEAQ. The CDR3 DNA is TGTGCCAGCAGCTTAGAGGTTGGTGATACGCAGTATTTT. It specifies CASSLEVGDTQYF.

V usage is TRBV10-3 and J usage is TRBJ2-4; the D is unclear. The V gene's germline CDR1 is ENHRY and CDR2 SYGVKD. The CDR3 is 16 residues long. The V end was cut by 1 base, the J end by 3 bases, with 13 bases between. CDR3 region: CAISEWSRNGKNIQYF. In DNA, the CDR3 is TGTGCCATCAGTGAGTGGAGCAGAAACGGCAAAAACATTCAGTACTTC.

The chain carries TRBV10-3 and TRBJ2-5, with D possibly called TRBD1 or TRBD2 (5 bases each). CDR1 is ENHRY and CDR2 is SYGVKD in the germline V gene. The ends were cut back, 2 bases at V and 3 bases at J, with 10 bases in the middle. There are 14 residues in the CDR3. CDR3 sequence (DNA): TGTGCCATCAGTGAGCCCGGGACGGAAGAGACCCAGTACTTC. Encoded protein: CAISEPGTEETQYF.

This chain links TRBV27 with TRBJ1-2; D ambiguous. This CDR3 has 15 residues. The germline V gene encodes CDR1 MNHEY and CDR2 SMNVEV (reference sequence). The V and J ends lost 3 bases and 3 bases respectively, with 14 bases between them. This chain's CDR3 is CASSFSAVLDYGYTF. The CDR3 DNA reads TGTGCCAGCAGTTTCTCGGCGGTCCTCGACTATGGCTACACCTTC.

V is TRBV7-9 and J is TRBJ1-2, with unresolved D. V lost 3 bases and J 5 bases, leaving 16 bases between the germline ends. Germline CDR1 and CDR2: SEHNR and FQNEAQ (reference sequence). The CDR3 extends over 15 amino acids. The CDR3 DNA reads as TGTGCCAGCAGCTTGCCCGGTTCCAATTTTTATGGCTACACCTTC. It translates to CASSLPGSNFYGYTF.

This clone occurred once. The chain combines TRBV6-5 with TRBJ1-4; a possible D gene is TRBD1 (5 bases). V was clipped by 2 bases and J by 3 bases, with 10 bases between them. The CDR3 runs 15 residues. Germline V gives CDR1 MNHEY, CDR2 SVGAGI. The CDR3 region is CASSYTGESNEKLFF. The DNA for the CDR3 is TGTGCCAGCAGTTACACGGGGGAATCTAATGAAAAACTGTTTTTT.

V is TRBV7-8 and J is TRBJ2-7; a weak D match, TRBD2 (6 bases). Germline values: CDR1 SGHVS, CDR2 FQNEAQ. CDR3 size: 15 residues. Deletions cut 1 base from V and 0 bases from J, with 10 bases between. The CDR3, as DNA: TGTGCCAGCAGCTTAGGCGGGGAGCCCTCCTACGAGCAGTACTTC. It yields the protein CASSLGGEPSYEQYF.

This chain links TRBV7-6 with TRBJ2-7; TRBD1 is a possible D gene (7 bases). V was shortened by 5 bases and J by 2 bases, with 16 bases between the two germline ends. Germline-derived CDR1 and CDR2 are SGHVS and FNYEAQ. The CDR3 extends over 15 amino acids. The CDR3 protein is CASSPTGSGAYEQYF. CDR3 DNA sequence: TGTGCCAGCAGCCCGACAGGGTCGGGGGCCTACGAGCAGTACTTC.

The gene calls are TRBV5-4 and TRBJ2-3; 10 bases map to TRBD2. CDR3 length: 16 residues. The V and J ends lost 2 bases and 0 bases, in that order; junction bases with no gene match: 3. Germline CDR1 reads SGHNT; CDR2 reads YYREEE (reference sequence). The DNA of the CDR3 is TGTGCCAGCAGCTTTATACTAGCGGGGAGCACAGATACGCAGTATTTT. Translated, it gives CASSFILAGSTDTQYF.

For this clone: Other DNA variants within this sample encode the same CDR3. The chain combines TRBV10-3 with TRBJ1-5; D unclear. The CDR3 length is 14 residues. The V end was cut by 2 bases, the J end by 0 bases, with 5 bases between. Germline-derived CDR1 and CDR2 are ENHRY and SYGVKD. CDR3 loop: CAISEPDSNQPQHF. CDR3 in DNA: TGTGCCATCAGTGAGCCAGATAGCAATCAGCCCCAGCATTTT.

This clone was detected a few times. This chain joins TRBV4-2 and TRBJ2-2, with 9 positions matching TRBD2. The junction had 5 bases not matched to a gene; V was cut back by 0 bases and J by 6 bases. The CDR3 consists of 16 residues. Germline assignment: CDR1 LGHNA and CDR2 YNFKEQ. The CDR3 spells CASSQDGSGSAGELFF. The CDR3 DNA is TGTGCCAGCAGCCAAGATGGTAGCGGGAGCGCCGGGGAGCTGTTTTTT.

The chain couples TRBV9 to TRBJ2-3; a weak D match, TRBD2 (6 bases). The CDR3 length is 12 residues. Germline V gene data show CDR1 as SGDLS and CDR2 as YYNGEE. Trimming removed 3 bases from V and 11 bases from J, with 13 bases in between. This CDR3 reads CASSDGLREQYF. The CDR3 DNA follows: TGTGCCAGCAGCGACGGACTACGAGAGCAGTATTTT.

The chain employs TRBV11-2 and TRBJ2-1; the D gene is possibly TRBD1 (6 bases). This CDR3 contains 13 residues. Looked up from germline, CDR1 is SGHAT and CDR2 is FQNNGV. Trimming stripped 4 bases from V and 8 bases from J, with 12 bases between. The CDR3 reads CASSSSGDHEQFF. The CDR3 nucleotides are TGTGCCAGCAGCTCTTCAGGGGATCATGAGCAGTTCTTC.

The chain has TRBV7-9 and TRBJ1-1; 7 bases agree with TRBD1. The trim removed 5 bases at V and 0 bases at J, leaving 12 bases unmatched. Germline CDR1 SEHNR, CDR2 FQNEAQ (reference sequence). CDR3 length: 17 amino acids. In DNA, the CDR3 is TGTGCCAGCAGCGGCCCCGAGGACAGGAGAATGAACACTGAAGCTTTCTTT. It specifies CASSGPEDRRMNTEAFF. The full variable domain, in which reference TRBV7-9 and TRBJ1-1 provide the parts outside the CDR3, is DTGVSQNPRHKITKRGQNVTFRCDPISEHNRLYWYRQTLGQGPEFLTYFQNEAQLEKSRLLSDRFSAERPKGSFSTLEIQRTEQGDSAMYLCASSGPEDRRMNTEAFFGQGTRLTVV.

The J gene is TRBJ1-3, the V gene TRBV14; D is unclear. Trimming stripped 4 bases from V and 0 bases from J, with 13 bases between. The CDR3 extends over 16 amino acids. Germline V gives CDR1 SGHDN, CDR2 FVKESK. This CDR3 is CASSLAIWGSGNTIYF. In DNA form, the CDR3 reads TGTGCCAGCAGCCTCGCGATATGGGGCTCTGGAAACACCATATATTTT.

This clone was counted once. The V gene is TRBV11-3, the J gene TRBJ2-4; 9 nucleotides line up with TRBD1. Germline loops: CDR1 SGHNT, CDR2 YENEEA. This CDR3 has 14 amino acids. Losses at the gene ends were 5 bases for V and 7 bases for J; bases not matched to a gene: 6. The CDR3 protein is CASSPGTGSNIQYF. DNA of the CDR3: TGTGCCAGCAGCCCAGGGACAGGGTCGAACATTCAGTACTTC.

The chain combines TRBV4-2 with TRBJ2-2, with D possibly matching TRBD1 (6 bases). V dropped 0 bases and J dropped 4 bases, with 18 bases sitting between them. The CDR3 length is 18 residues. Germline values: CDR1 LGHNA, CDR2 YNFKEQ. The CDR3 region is CASSQDPAGEDFTGELFF. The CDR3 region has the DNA TGTGCCAGCAGCCAAGACCCAGCAGGGGAAGATTTCACCGGGGAGCTGTTTTTT.

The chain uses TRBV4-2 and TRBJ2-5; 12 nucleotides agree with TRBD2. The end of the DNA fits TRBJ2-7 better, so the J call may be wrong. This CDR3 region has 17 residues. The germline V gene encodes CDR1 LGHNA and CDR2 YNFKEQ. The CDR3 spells CASSQETSGSPSYEQYF. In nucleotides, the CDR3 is TGTGCCAGCAGCCAAGAGACTAGCGGGAGCCCCTCCTACGAGCAGTACTTC.

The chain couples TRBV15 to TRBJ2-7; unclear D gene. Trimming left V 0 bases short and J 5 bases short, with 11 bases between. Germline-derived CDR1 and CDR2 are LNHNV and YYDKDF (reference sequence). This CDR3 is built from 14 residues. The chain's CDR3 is CATSRDPDQHEQYF. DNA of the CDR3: TGTGCCACCAGCAGAGATCCGGACCAACACGAGCAGTACTTC.

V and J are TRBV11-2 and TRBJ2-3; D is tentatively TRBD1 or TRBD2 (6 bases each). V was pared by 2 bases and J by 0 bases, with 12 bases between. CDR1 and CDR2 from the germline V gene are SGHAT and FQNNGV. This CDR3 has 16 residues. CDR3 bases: TGTGCCAGCAGCTTATGTTGGAGGGGGAGCACAGATACGCAGTATTTT. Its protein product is CASSLCWRGSTDTQYF.

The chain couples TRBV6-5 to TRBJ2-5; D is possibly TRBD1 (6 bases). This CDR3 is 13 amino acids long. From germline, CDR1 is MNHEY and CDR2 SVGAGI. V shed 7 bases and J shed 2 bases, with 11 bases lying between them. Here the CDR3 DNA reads TGTGCCAGCAAGGACAGACCGCAAGAGACCCAGTACTTC. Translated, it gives CASKDRPQETQYF.